The 13 T cell receptor beta chains reported below all come from one sample, sequenced in a study of blood T cell repertoires in COVID-19. The protocol was immunoSEQ multiplex PCR, while the TCRdb copy is restricted to in-frame clones and leaves out a portion. Altogether around 270,000 clones are present, approximately 86% being singletons, with the ten largest covering approximately 9.8%. The sequenced material came from peripheral blood. These receptor sequences come from a man aged 40-49 years who had recovered from COVID-19.

The chain has TRBV19 and TRBJ1-5; 7 nucleotides line up with TRBD1. CDR3 size: 17 residues. J lost 0 bases, V lost 5 bases, and 10 bases had no gene match. CDR1 and CDR2 (germline): LNHDA, SQIVND (reference sequence). CDR3 protein: CASSGSGTAYSNQPQHF. Written as DNA, the CDR3 is TGTGCCAGTAGTGGCTCCGGGACAGCTTATAGCAATCAGCCCCAGCATTTT.

V and J are TRBV7-2 and TRBJ2-7, with 11 positions matching TRBD2. This CDR3 region has 14 residues. The junction had 5 bases not matched to a gene; V was cut back by 3 bases and J by 7 bases. Germline CDR1 SGHTA, CDR2 FQGNSA. The CDR3 coding sequence is TGTGCCAGCAGCTTTACTAGCGGGAGAGGAGAGCAGTACTTC. As protein: CASSFTSGRGEQYF. Together with reference TRBV7-2 and TRBJ2-7, the CDR3 gives the full variable domain: GAGVSQSPSNKVTEKGKDVELRCDPISGHTALYWYRQSLGQGLEFLIYFQGNSAPDKSGLPSDRFSAERTGGSVSTLTIQRTQQEDSAVYLCASSFTSGRGEQYFGPGTRLTVT.

The rearrangement uses TRBV10-3 and TRBJ1-1, with D perhaps matching TRBD1 (6 bases). The CDR3 runs 14 residues. V dropped 7 bases and J dropped 6 bases, with 18 bases sitting between them. CDR1 and CDR2 from the germline V gene are ENHRY and SYGVKD. CDR3 protein: CAIMGGGRRAEAFF. The CDR3 region has the DNA TGTGCCATCATGGGCGGGGGCCGCCGAGCTGAAGCTTTCTTT.

The CDR3 sequence: CASSLTITGELFF. The CDR3 bases are TGCGCCAGCAGCTTGACTATTACCGGGGAGCTGTTTTTT. The V call is TRBV5-1, the J call TRBJ2-2, with D hard to call. V gave up 1 base and J gave up 5 bases, with 6 bases separating them. The V gene's germline CDR1 is SGHRS and CDR2 YFSETQ. The CDR3 runs 13 residues. The full variable domain, completed using reference TRBV5-1 and TRBJ2-2, is KAGVTQTPRYLIKTRGQQVTLSCSPISGHRSVSWYQQTPGQGLQFLFEYFSETQRNKGNFPGRFSGRQFSNSRSEMNVSTLELGDSALYLCASSLTITGELFFGEGSRLTVL.

This sequence joins TRBV27 and TRBJ2-1; 7 bases align to TRBD2. This CDR3 region has 14 residues. Losses at the gene ends were 8 bases for V and 4 bases for J; bases not matched to a gene: 8. Germline CDR1 is MNHEY and CDR2 is SMNVEV (reference sequence). DNA of the CDR3: TGTGCCAGCCGAGGGGCGGGGGATTACAATGAGCAGTTCTTC. This encodes CASRGAGDYNEQFF.

The chain is built from TRBV4-3 and TRBJ1-1, with D unclear. The CDR3 runs to 14 residues. In germline, CDR1 is LGHNA, CDR2 YSLEER. V lost 1 base to trimming and J lost 1 base, with 7 bases between them. The CDR3 bases are TGCGCCAGCAGCCAAGTTTTGCGGAACACTGAAGCTTTCTTT. Amino acid sequence: CASSQVLRNTEAFF.

The chain has TRBV29-1 and TRBJ2-1; 10 bases match TRBD2. The CDR3 contains 10 residues. V dropped 8 bases and J dropped 14; count of bases not matched to a gene: 6. Looked up from germline, CDR1 is SQVTM and CDR2 is ANQGSEA. The CDR3 bases are TGCAGCTACGGACTAGCGGCCGAGTTCTTC. Residues: CSYGLAAEFF.

The chain recombines TRBV5-1 with TRBJ2-3; possible D gene TRBD1, 5 bases. Germline values: CDR1 SGHRS, CDR2 YFSETQ. V was shortened by 2 bases and J by 0 bases, with 7 bases between the two germline ends. This CDR3 region has 14 residues. Written as DNA, the CDR3 is TGCGCCAGCAGCTTCAGGGCTAGCACAGATACGCAGTATTTT. Translating gives CASSFRASTDTQYF. Full variable domain (outside the CDR3, taken from reference TRBV5-1 and TRBJ2-3): KAGVTQTPRYLIKTRGQQVTLSCSPISGHRSVSWYQQTPGQGLQFLFEYFSETQRNKGNFPGRFSGRQFSNSRSEMNVSTLELGDSALYLCASSFRASTDTQYFGPGTRLTVL.

J is TRBJ2-7 and V is TRBV7-9, with 10 bases fitting TRBD2. Looked up from germline, CDR1 is SEHNR and CDR2 is FQNEAQ (reference sequence). The CDR3 loop spans 14 amino acids. V shed 5 bases and J 3 bases; nucleotides not matched to a gene: 4. The CDR3 is CASSRLAGFYEQYF. The CDR3, as DNA: TGTGCCAGCAGCCGACTAGCGGGTTTCTACGAGCAGTACTTC.

The gene calls are TRBV19 and TRBJ2-6; possibly TRBD1 for D (6 bases). The CDR3 has 16 amino acids. Per the germline V gene, CDR1 is LNHDA and CDR2 is SQIVND (reference sequence). Trimming pared 5 bases from V and 3 bases from J, leaving 14 bases between. CDR3 in amino acids: CASSAYRVGGANVLTF. In DNA, the CDR3 is TGTGCCAGTAGTGCCTACAGGGTTGGTGGGGCCAACGTCCTGACTTTC.

This CDR3 is CASSLRGNLGNTIYF. In DNA, the CDR3 is TGTGCCAGCAGTTTACGGGGGAATTTGGGAAACACCATATATTTT. The chain combines TRBV28 with TRBJ1-3; maybe TRBD1 (5 bases). Germline-derived CDR1 and CDR2 are MDHEN and SYDVKM. The CDR3 consists of 15 residues. V lost 2 bases and J lost 4, with 12 bases in between.

The table lists this clone with a few counts. The gene calls are TRBV7-6 and TRBJ2-2; 15 bases line up with TRBD2. CDR1 SGHVS and CDR2 FNYEAQ come from the germline V gene. The V segment lost 0 bases and the J segment 4 bases; nucleotides outside the gene matches: 3. The CDR3 extends over 18 amino acids. The CDR3 here is CASSLAQGLAGGTGELFF. The CDR3 region has the DNA TGTGCCAGCAGCTTAGCGCAGGGACTAGCGGGGGGCACCGGGGAGCTGTTTTTT.

The chain couples TRBV7-3 to TRBJ2-3, with a tentative D call TRBD1 (6 bases). Trimming cost V 2 bases and J 0 bases, with 12 bases left between them. Germline V gene sequence: CDR1 SGHTA, CDR2 FQGTGA. The CDR3 loop spans 16 amino acids. CDR3 residues: CASSLRAGTSTDTQYF. The CDR3 region has the DNA TGTGCCAGCAGCTTACGAGCAGGGACAAGCACAGATACGCAGTATTTT.